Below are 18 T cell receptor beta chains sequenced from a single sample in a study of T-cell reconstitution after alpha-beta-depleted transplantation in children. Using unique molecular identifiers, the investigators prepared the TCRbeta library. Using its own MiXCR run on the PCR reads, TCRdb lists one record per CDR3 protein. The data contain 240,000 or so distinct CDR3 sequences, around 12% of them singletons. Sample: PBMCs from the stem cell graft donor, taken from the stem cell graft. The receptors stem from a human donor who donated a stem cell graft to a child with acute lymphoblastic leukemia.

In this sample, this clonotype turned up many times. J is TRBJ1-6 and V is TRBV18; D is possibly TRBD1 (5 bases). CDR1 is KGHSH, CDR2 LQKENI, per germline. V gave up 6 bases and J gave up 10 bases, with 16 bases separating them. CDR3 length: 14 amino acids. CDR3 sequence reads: CASSLGQRGSPLHF. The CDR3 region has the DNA TGTGCCAGCTCCCTGGGGCAGCGAGGATCACCCCTCCACTTT.

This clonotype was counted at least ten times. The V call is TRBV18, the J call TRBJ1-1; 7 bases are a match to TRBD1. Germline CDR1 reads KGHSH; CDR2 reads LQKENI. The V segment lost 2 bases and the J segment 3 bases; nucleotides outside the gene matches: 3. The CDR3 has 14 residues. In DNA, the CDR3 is TGTGCCAGCTCACCAGACAGGGTCTACACTGAAGCTTTCTTT. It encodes CASSPDRVYTEAFF.

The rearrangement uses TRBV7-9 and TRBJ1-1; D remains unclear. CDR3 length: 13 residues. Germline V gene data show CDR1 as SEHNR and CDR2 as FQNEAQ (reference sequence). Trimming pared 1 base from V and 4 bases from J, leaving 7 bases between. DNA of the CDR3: TGTGCCAGCAGCTTAGGGGTTACCACTGAAGCTTTCTTT. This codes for CASSLGVTTEAFF.

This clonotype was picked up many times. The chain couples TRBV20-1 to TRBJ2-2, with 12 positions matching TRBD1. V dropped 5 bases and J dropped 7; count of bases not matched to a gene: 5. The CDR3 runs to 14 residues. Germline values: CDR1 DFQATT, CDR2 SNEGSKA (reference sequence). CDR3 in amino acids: CSAWDRGLGGELFF. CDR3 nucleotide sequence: TGCAGTGCTTGGGACAGGGGGCTTGGCGGGGAGCTGTTTTTT.

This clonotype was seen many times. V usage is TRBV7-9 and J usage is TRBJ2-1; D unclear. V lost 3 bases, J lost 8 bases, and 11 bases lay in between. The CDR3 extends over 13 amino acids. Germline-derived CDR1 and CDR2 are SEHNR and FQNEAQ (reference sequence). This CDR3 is CASSFRSVHEQFF. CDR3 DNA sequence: TGTGCCAGCAGCTTCCGATCAGTCCATGAGCAGTTCTTC.

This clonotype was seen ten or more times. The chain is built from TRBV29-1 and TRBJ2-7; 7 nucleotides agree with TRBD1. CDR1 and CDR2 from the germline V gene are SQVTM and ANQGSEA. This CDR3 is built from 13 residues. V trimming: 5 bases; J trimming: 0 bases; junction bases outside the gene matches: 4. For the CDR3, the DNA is TGCAGCGTTCCCGGGACAGACTCCTACGAGCAGTACTTC. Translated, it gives CSVPGTDSYEQYF.

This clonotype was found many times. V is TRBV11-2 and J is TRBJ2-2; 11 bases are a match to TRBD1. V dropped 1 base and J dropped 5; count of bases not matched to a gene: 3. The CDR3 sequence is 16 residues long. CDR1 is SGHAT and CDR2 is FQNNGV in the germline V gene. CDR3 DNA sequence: TGTGCCAGCAGCTTAGCGGACAGGGGGCGAACCGGGGAGCTGTTTTTT. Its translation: CASSLADRGRTGELFF.

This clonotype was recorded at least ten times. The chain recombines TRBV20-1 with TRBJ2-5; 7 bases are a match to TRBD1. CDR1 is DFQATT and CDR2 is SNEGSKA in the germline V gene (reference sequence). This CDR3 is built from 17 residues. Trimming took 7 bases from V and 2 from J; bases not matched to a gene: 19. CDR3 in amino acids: CSVRDSPIGRPQETQYF. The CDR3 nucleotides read TGCAGTGTTAGGGACAGCCCGATCGGACGGCCACAAGAGACCCAGTACTTC.

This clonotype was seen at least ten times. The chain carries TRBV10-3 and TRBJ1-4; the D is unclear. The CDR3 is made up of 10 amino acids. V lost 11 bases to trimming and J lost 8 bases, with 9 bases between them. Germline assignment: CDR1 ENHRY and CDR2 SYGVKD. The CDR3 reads CAAGEEKLFF. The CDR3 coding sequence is TGTGCCGCCGGGGAGGAAAAACTGTTTTTT.

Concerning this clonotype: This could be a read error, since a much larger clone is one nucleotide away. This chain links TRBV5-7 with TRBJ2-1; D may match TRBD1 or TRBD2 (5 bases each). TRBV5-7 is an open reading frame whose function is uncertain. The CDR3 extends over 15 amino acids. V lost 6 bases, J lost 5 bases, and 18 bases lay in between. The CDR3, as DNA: TGTGCCAGCACCCCGGGACGGCGTCTGGACAATGAGCAGTTCTTC. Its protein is CASTPGRRLDNEQFF.

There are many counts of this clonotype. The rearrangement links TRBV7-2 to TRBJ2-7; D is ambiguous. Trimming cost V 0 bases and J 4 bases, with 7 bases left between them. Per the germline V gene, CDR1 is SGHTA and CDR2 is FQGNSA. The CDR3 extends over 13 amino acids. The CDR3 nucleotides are TGTGCCAGCAGCTTAGCGCGTCGGTACGAGCAGTACTTC. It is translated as CASSLARRYEQYF.

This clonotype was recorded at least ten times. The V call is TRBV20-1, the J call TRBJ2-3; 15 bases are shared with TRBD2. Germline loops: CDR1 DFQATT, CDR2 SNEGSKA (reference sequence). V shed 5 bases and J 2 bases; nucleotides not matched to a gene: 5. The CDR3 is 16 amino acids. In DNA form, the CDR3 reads TGCAGTGCTCGGACTAGCGGGAGGGCCGTCACAGATACGCAGTATTTT. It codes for CSARTSGRAVTDTQYF.

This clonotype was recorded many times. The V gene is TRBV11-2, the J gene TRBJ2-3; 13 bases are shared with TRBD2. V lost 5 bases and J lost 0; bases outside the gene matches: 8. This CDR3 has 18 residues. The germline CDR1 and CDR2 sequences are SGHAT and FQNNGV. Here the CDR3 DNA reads TGTGCCAGCAGCCCAAGGACTAGCGGGAGTCTTAGCACAGATACGCAGTATTTT. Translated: CASSPRTSGSLSTDTQYF.

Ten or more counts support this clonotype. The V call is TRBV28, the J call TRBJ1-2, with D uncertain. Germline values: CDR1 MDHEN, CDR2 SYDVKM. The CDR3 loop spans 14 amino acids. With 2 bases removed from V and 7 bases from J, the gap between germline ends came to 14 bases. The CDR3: CASSLKQPIFGYTF. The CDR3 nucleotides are TGTGCCAGCAGTTTAAAACAGCCTATATTTGGCTACACCTTC.

The CDR3 spells CSVDSRGPASTDEQFF. The DNA for the CDR3 is TGCAGCGTTGATTCAAGGGGGCCAGCTAGCACCGATGAGCAGTTCTTC. V gene TRBV29-1 combines with J gene TRBJ2-1; TRBD1 agrees at 7 bases. The CDR3 contains 16 residues. V gave up 3 bases and J gave up 8 bases; unmatched junction bases: 16. In germline, CDR1 is SQVTM, CDR2 ANQGSEA.

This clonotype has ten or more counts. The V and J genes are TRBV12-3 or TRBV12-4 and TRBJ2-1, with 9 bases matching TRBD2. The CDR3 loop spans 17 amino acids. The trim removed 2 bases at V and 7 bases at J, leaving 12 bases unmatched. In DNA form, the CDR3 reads TGTGCCAGCAGTTTATTTTTAGGACTAGCGATGGAGAATGAGCAGTTCTTC. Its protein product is CASSLFLGLAMENEQFF.

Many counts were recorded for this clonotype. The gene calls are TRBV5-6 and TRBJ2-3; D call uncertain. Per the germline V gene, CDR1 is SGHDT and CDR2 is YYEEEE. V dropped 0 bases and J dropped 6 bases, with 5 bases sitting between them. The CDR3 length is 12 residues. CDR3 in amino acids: CASSLDWDTQYF. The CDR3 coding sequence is TGTGCCAGCAGCTTGGACTGGGATACGCAGTATTTT.

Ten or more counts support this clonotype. CDR3 sequence reads: CASSRAETNIQYF. The CDR3 DNA follows: TGTGCCAGCAGCCGGGCAGAAACAAACATTCAGTACTTC. The rearrangement joins TRBV3-1 to TRBJ2-4; the D is unclear. The CDR3 spans 13 residues. The V gene lost 4 bases and the J gene lost 6 bases, with 10 bases spanning the gap. In germline, CDR1 is LGHDT, CDR2 YNNKEL (reference sequence).